A single sample gave rise to the 11 T cell receptor beta chains below, sequenced in a study of cytomegalovirus exposure and HLA in healthy donors. The PCR employed 60 Vbeta primers together with 13 Jbeta primers. Clones were read by immunoSEQ multiplex PCR, and TCRdb kept only the in-frame ones, dropping some. The top ten clones hold approximately 1.8% of a sample with about 140,000 clones, 60% to 85% of them seen once. Source material: PBMCs. The receptors come from a man in his forties or fifties in good health and CMV-seronegative.

The V gene is TRBV7-9, the J gene TRBJ1-2; unclear D gene. Germline V gene lookup returns CDR1 SEHNR and CDR2 FQNEAQ (reference sequence). V gave up 5 bases and J gave up 8 bases, with 12 bases separating them. The CDR3 is 12 amino acids. Here the CDR3 reads CASSPGPRGYTF. The CDR3 DNA follows: TGTGCCAGCAGCCCAGGCCCCAGGGGCTACACCTTC.

The rearrangement links TRBV5-1 to TRBJ2-3; 7 bases agree with TRBD2. After removal of 0 bases from V and 5 bases from J, the junction contained 9 bases not matched to a gene. The V gene's germline CDR1 is SGHRS and CDR2 YFSETQ. The CDR3 contains 16 residues. Here the CDR3 reads CASSLEGRERVDTQYF. CDR3 nucleotides: TGCGCCAGCAGCTTGGAAGGGCGGGAGAGGGTAGATACGCAGTATTTT.

This rearrangement joins TRBV5-1 to TRBJ2-3, with 8 nucleotides matching TRBD2. The germline V gene has CDR1 SGHRS and CDR2 YFSETQ. J gave up 6 bases and V 0 bases, and 3 bases lay outside the gene matches. This CDR3 is 14 amino acids long. The CDR3 sequence is CASSLEVAGDTQYF. The CDR3 DNA reads TGCGCCAGCAGCTTGGAGGTAGCGGGGGATACGCAGTATTTT.

As to this clone: One junction end disagrees with the germline gene, perhaps due to a read error. V and J are TRBV28 and TRBJ2-4; 8 bases are a match to TRBD2. Germline CDR1 and CDR2: MDHEN and SYDVKM. The CDR3 totals 15 residues. CDR3 sequence reads: CASSFRGLAKNSQYF. The DNA of the CDR3 is TGTGCCAGCAGTTTCCGCGGACTAGCCAAAAACAGTCAGTACTTC.

This clone showed up just once. This chain links TRBV6-1 with TRBJ1-6; D uncertain. V lost 6 bases to trimming and J lost 5 bases, with 5 bases between them. Germline V lookup: CDR1 MNHNS, CDR2 SASEGT. The CDR3 runs to 12 residues. CDR3 residues: CASRQNNSPLHF. In nucleotides, the CDR3 is TGTGCCAGCAGACAGAATAATTCACCCCTCCACTTT.

The genes are TRBV18 and TRBJ2-7; D remains unclear. The V gene lost 2 bases and the J gene lost 1 base, with 12 bases spanning the gap. The CDR3 is 15 amino acids. CDR1 and CDR2 (germline): KGHSH, LQKENI. Here the CDR3 reads CASSPSPVGSYEQYF. The CDR3 coding sequence is TGTGCCAGCTCACCAAGCCCCGTCGGGTCCTACGAGCAGTACTTC.

The CDR3 protein is CSVEAQGAVREQYF. DNA of the CDR3: TGCAGCGTTGAAGCTCAGGGGGCCGTGAGGGAGCAGTACTTC. The rearrangement joins TRBV29-1 to TRBJ2-7, with 8 bases fitting TRBD1. This CDR3 region has 14 residues. Germline trimming cut 1 base from V and 7 bases from J; bases unmatched to any gene: 9. Germline lookup yields CDR1 SQVTM and CDR2 ANQGSEA.

The rearrangement links TRBV6-6 to TRBJ1-4; 8 nucleotides match TRBD1. The ends lost 4 bases at V and 10 bases at J; junction bases unmatched: 11. There are 15 residues in the CDR3. The germline V gene encodes CDR1 MNHNY and CDR2 SVGAGI (reference sequence). In DNA, the CDR3 is TGTGCCAGCAGTTCCCAGACAGGGGATGCGGCAAAACTGTTTTTT. This translates into CASSSQTGDAAKLFF.

This clone was recorded once. The chain carries TRBV4-1 and TRBJ1-2; D is perhaps TRBD1 (5 bases). The V gene's germline CDR1 is MGHRA and CDR2 YSYEKL. V was trimmed by 6 bases and J by 2 bases, leaving 16 bases between them. This CDR3 spans 15 amino acids. CDR3 bases: TGCGCCAGCAGTCTTCGGCTTGCAGGGAACTATGGCTACACCTTC. Encoded protein: CASSLRLAGNYGYTF.

This chain links TRBV18 with TRBJ1-1; D is uncertain. Germline CDR1 is KGHSH and CDR2 is LQKENI. V lost 2 bases and J lost 1, with 8 bases in between. The CDR3 loop spans 14 amino acids. CDR3 region: CASSPNRANTEAFF. As DNA, the CDR3 is TGTGCCAGCTCACCAAACAGAGCGAACACTGAAGCTTTCTTT.

This chain links TRBV11-2 with TRBJ1-5, with D uncertain. V lost 1 base and J 4 bases, leaving 8 bases between the germline ends. Germline V gene lookup returns CDR1 SGHAT and CDR2 FQNNGV. The CDR3 loop spans 14 amino acids. As DNA, the CDR3 is TGTGCCAGCAGCTTAGGGGGAGATAATCAGCCCCAGCATTTT. It is translated as CASSLGGDNQPQHF.